The T cell receptor beta chain described here comes from a study of PD-1 blockade in mismatch repair-deficient tumors. Sequencing was performed with immunoSEQ multiplex PCR; in TCRdb, only in-frame clones are kept and a portion is missing. The sample includes tens of thousands of clones, just under 85% of them seen just once. The CDR3 is 14 residues long. The germline V gene has CDR1 SGHRS and CDR2 YFSETQ. Between the trimmed V and J ends, which lost 0 bases and 7 bases, there was a span of 14 bases. The V gene is TRBV5-1, the J gene TRBJ2-7; D is possibly TRBD1 (6 bases). The TCR sequence derives from an adult with mismatch repair-deficient cancer. The sequencing here drew on peripheral blood, taken 2 weeks after starting pembrolizumab. CDR3 sequence reads: CASSLATGGGEQYF. The CDR3 nucleotides read TGCGCCAGCAGCTTGGCGACAGGTGGGGGAGAGCAGTACTTC.